Here is one T cell receptor (beta chain) with its context. The target antigen is unknown. Germline lookup yields CDR1 SGHNT and CDR2 YENEEA. The CDR3 has 15 amino acids. The trim removed 5 bases at V and 2 bases at J, leaving 2 bases unmatched. These data are taken from a study of cytomegalovirus exposure and HLA in healthy donors. General study results and limits: Analysis performed later found under 20,000 TCR beta sequences associated with HLA alleles at 0.05 false discovery rate.

The PCR used 60 Vbeta and 13 Jbeta primers. Only in-frame clones appear in the TCRdb table, and some are missing; sequencing was by immunoSEQ multiplex PCR. Of fewer than 250,000 clones in the sample, 70% to 80% are singletons; the top ten hold more than 0.35%. The specimen sequenced was PBMCs. This sequence joins TRBV11-3 and TRBJ2-1, with 11 bases identical to TRBD2. The source is a male donor in good health and CMV-seropositive. The CDR3 nucleotides are TGTGCCAGCAGCCCACTAGCGGGAGCCTACAATGAGCAGTTCTTC. Protein sequence: CASSPLAGAYNEQFF.